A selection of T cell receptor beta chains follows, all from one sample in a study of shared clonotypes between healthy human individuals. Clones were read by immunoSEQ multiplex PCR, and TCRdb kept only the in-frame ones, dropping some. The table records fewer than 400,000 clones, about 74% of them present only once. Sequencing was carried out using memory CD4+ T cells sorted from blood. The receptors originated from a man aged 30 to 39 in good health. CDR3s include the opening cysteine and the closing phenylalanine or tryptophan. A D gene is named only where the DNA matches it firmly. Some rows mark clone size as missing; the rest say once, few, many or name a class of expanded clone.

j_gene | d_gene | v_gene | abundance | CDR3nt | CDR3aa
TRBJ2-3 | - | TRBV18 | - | TGTGCCAGCTCACCAGCGACAGGCCTCGGGCTCGGGGCTTCGTATACGCAGTATTTT | CASSPATGLGLGASYTQYF
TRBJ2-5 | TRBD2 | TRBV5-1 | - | TGCGCCAGCAGATGGACTAGCGGGAGTTCGGAGACCCAGTACTTC | CASRWTSGSSETQYF
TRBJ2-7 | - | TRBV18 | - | TGTGCCAGCTCACCACCGGCCAGCTCCTACGAGCAGTACTTC | CASSPPASSYEQYF
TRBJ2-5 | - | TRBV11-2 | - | TGTGCCAGCAGCGCCGCATTATTTCAAGGGGGAGAGACCCAGTACTTC | CASSAALFQGGETQYF
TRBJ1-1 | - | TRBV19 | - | TGTGCCAGTAGTATAGAGTTCACAGGAGCCACTGAAGCTTTCTTT | CASSIEFTGATEAFF
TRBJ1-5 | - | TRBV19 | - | TGTGCCAGTAGTCCCCGGGGGATGGGTGATAGCAATCAGCCCCAGCATTTT | CASSPRGMGDSNQPQHF
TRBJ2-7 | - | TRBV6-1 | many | TGTGCCAGCAGAAAACGGGACAACTACGAGCAGTACTTC | CASRKRDNYEQYF
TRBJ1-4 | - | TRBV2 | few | TGTGCCAGCAGAGAAAGGGATGAAAAACTGTTTTTT | CASRERDEKLFF
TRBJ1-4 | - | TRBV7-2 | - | TGTGCCAGCAGCTTAGGGGTGCAGGGGAATAATGAAAAACTGTTTTTT | CASSLGVQGNNEKLFF
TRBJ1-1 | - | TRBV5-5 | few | TGTGCCAGCAGCTCCCGACGTCAGAGGAACACTGAAGCTTTCTTT | CASSSRRQRNTEAFF
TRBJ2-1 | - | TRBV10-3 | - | TGTGCCATCAGCCGGGACCACAACAATGAGCAGTTCTTC | CAISRDHNNEQFF
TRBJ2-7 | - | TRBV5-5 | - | TGTGCCAGCAGCTTCGATGGGAACGAGCAGTACTTC | CASSFDGNEQYF
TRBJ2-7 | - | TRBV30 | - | TGTGCCTGGAGACAGGGCTCCTACGAGCAGTACTTC | CAWRQGSYEQYF
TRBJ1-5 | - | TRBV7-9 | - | TGTGCCAGCAGCCAAGGACAGATTAATCAGCCCCAGCATTTT | CASSQGQINQPQHF
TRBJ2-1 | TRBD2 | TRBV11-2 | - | TGTGCCAGCAGCGTAATTGGCGGGACTAGCGCCCTGAATGAGCAGTTCTTC | CASSVIGGTSALNEQFF
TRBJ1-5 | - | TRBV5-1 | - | TGCGCCAGCAGCTTGCTTACAGGCCAACAGCCCCAGCATTTT | CASSLLTGQQPQHF
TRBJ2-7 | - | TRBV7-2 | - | TGTGCCAGCAGCCCACCACCACAGGGGAGGGAGCAGTACTTC | CASSPPPQGREQYF
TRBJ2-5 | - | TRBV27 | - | TGTGCCAGCAGCTTGTTGGGGGAAGAGACCCAGTACTTC | CASSLLGEETQYF
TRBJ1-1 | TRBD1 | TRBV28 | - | TGTGCCAGCAGTCCCTTGCCGGCTCAGGGGGACACTGAAGCTTTCTTT | CASSPLPAQGDTEAFF
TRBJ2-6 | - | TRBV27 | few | TGTGCCAGCAGTTTCCATCGAATGACCAACGTCCTGACTTTC | CASSFHRMTNVLTF
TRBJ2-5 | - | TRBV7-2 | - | TGTGCCAGCAGCTCGAGAGGGGACCCCAGCGGCCAGTACTTC | CASSSRGDPSGQYF
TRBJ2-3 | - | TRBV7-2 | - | TGTGCCAGCAGCAAGTCTAGCGTAAGCACAGATACGCAGTATTTT | CASSKSSVSTDTQYF